One and the same sample provided the 17 T cell receptor beta chains below, sequenced in a study of CD8 T cells in Susac syndrome. It was with random hexamers that about 0.45 to 1 ug RNA was reverse transcribed. TCRdb fed the immunoSEQ multiplex PCR reads into MiXCR, producing one record per CDR3 protein. The sample contains 150,000 to 200,000 distinct CDR3 sequences, 91% of which appear only once. The material sequenced was CD4+ T cells from PBMCs. Source of these receptors: a human donor with Susac syndrome.

This rearrangement joins TRBV7-9 to TRBJ1-5; TRBD1 aligns across 7 bases. Germline V lookup: CDR1 SEHNR, CDR2 FQNEAQ (reference sequence). CDR3 length equals 14 residues. Trimming removed 5 bases from V and 5 bases from J; junction bases left unmatched: 6. The CDR3 loop reads CASSPGDSYQPQHF. CDR3 DNA: TGTGCCAGCAGCCCTGGGGACAGTTATCAGCCCCAGCATTTT.

This chain joins TRBV7-3 and TRBJ1-1, with D uncertain. The CDR3 sequence is 15 residues long. The V end lost 5 bases, the J end lost 1 base, and 14 bases lay between the germline ends. Germline lookup yields CDR1 SGHTA and CDR2 FQGTGA. The CDR3 DNA reads TGTGCCAGCAGCCCGGAGGGAGGAGGGAACACTGAAGCTTTCTTT. Translation: CASSPEGGGNTEAFF.

The chain employs TRBV5-1 and TRBJ2-1; 13 bases are shared with TRBD2. The germline CDR1 and CDR2 sequences are SGHRS and YFSETQ. V gave up 4 bases and J gave up 8 bases; unmatched junction bases: 12. CDR3 length equals 17 residues. The CDR3 loop reads CASSQGLAGVQSHEQFF. The CDR3, as DNA: TGCGCCAGCAGCCAAGGACTAGCGGGGGTACAATCCCATGAGCAGTTCTTC.

The chain couples TRBV2 to TRBJ2-4; D may correspond to TRBD1 or TRBD2 (7 bases each). Trimming pared 2 bases from V and 9 bases from J, leaving 14 bases between. Germline CDR1 reads SNHLY; CDR2 reads FYNNEI. The CDR3 consists of 14 residues. CDR3 DNA sequence: TGTGCCAGCAGTGAAAACAGGGGAGGGGGCATTCAGTACTTC. Protein: CASSENRGGGIQYF. The full variable domain, completed using reference TRBV2 and TRBJ2-4, is EPEVTQTPSHQVTQMGQEVILRCVPISNHLYFYWYRQILGQKVEFLVSFYNNEISEKSEIFDDQFSVERPDGSNFTLKIRSTKLEDSAMYFCASSENRGGGIQYFGAGTRLSVL.

The chain uses TRBV19 and TRBJ2-1; TRBD1 agrees at 10 bases. The germline V gene encodes CDR1 LNHDA and CDR2 SQIVND (reference sequence). CDR3 length: 16 residues. V lost 5 bases, J lost 2 bases, and 6 bases stayed unmatched. CDR3 nucleotides: TGTGCCAGTAGTGCCCGGGACAGGGGAACCTACAATGAGCAGTTCTTC. Protein: CASSARDRGTYNEQFF.

CDR3 in amino acids: CASSPGQGASKNIQYF. For the CDR3, the DNA is TGTGCCAGCAGCCCTGGACAGGGCGCGTCCAAAAACATTCAGTACTTC. This chain joins TRBV5-4 and TRBJ2-4; 8 bases match TRBD1. CDR1 is SGHNT, CDR2 YYREEE, per germline (reference sequence). The CDR3 has 16 amino acids. The ends lost 4 bases at V and 2 bases at J; junction bases unmatched: 8.

The gene calls are TRBV5-4 and TRBJ2-1; possibly TRBD1 for D (5 bases). CDR1 is SGHNT and CDR2 is YYREEE in the germline V gene (reference sequence). The CDR3 totals 15 residues. Deletions cut 4 bases from V and 1 base from J, with 12 bases between. CDR3 DNA sequence: TGTGCCAGCAGCCCCAGGGTAGGTTCCTACAATGAGCAGTTCTTC. Translation: CASSPRVGSYNEQFF.

This chain connects TRBV27 to TRBJ2-3, with TRBD2 matching over 13 bases. This CDR3 contains 17 residues. From germline, CDR1 is MNHEY and CDR2 SMNVEV (reference sequence). V was clipped by 2 bases and J by 1 base; unmatched bases: 3. The CDR3 spells CASSLQGTSGGTDTQYF. DNA for the CDR3: TGTGCCAGCAGTTTACAAGGGACTAGCGGGGGCACAGATACGCAGTATTTT.

This chain connects TRBV5-1 to TRBJ1-4; D not resolved. Between the trimmed V and J ends, which lost 0 bases and 0 bases, there was a span of 12 bases. The CDR3 runs to 17 residues. CDR1 is SGHRS, CDR2 YFSETQ, per germline. CDR3 in amino acids: CASSLAARSATNEKLFF. Here the CDR3 DNA reads TGCGCCAGCAGCTTGGCCGCGCGTAGTGCAACTAATGAAAAACTGTTTTTT.

The rearrangement joins TRBV11-2 to TRBJ1-6; D gene unclear. V lost 2 bases to trimming and J lost 4 bases, with 9 bases between them. The CDR3 spans 15 residues. The germline CDR1 and CDR2 sequences are SGHAT and FQNNGV. The CDR3 region has the DNA TGTGCCAGCAGCTTAAGGTCGACGTATAATTCACCCCTCCACTTT. The encoded protein is CASSLRSTYNSPLHF.

The chain recombines TRBV12-3 or TRBV12-4 with TRBJ2-3, with TRBD2 as a possible D gene (6 bases). The CDR3 loop spans 14 amino acids. The V end lost 6 bases, the J end lost 14 bases, and 24 bases lay between the germline ends. DNA of the CDR3: TGTGCCAGCAGCCTACGGCTAGGGACTGACGGAGGGTATTTT. Translation gives CASSLRLGTDGGYF.

In this sample, this clonotype turned up once. Here the CDR3 reads CASSLGGGRRSGREQFF. The CDR3 bases are TGTGCCAGCAGCTTAGGGGGGGGGCGGAGGAGTGGTCGTGAGCAGTTCTTC. The chain is built from TRBV7-2 and TRBJ2-1; tentatively, D is TRBD2 (7 bases). V gave up 1 base and J gave up 9 bases, with 22 bases separating them. The CDR3 runs 17 residues. Germline V CDR1 and CDR2: SGHTA, FQGNSA.

V is TRBV30 and J is TRBJ2-1; D gene uncertain. Germline loops: CDR1 GTSNPN, CDR2 SVGIG (reference sequence). Trimming left V 4 bases short and J 0 bases short, with 1 base between. The length of the CDR3 is 11 residues. This CDR3 is CAWISYNEQFF. The CDR3 nucleotides read TGTGCCTGGATCTCCTACAATGAGCAGTTCTTC.

The rearrangement joins TRBV20-1 to TRBJ2-1, with a possible D match to TRBD2 (7 bases). V dropped 0 bases and J dropped 6 bases, with 24 bases sitting between them. Germline-derived CDR1 and CDR2 are DFQATT and SNEGSKA (reference sequence). The CDR3 is 18 amino acids. The CDR3 nucleotides read TGCAGTGCTAGAGATCTCCGGGGGGCCATCCCGCTGGGCAATGAGCAGTTCTTC. Amino acids: CSARDLRGAIPLGNEQFF.

The gene calls are TRBV19 and TRBJ2-1; tentative D call: TRBD1 (5 bases). CDR1 is LNHDA, CDR2 SQIVND, per germline (reference sequence). CDR3 size: 13 residues. The V and J ends lost 6 bases and 2 bases respectively, with 8 bases between them. The CDR3 spells CASSREPYNEQFF. The DNA for the CDR3 is TGTGCCAGTAGCAGGGAACCCTACAATGAGCAGTTCTTC. The full variable domain, with the rest looked up from reference TRBV19 and TRBJ2-1, is DGGITQSPKYLFRKEGQNVTLSCEQNLNHDAMYWYRQDPGQGLRLIYYSQIVNDFQKGDIAEGYSVSREKKESFPLTVTSAQKNPTAFYLCASSREPYNEQFFGPGTRLTVL.

The chain recombines TRBV4-1 with TRBJ2-5; D gene uncertain. Germline V lookup: CDR1 MGHRA, CDR2 YSYEKL. CDR3 length: 17 residues. V dropped 4 bases and J dropped 2 bases, with 20 bases sitting between them. Here the CDR3 reads CASSRGVRSSSQETQYF. CDR3 sequence (DNA): TGCGCCAGCAGCCGTGGGGTTCGCTCCTCTTCTCAAGAGACCCAGTACTTC.

Note on this clonotype: At one of its ends the junction is not consistent with the germline gene, which may arise from a read error. The chain combines TRBV7-7 with TRBJ2-7; 8 bases match TRBD1. CDR3 length: 11 amino acids. CDR1 SSHAT and CDR2 FNYEAQ come from the germline V gene (reference sequence). The CDR3 spells CASSLGQGSYF. The CDR3 region has the DNA TGTGCTAGCAGCCTAGGACAGGGATCGTACTTC. Full variable domain (rest looked up from reference TRBV7-7 and TRBJ2-7): GAGVSQSPRYKVTKRGQDVTLRCDPISSHATLYWYQQALGQGPEFLTYFNYEAQPDKSGLPSDRFSAERPEGSISTLTIQRTEQRDSAMYRCASSLGQGSYFGPGTRLTVT.